This T cell receptor (beta chain) was identified during a study of cytomegalovirus exposure and HLA in healthy donors. The CDR3 covers 16 residues. Per the germline V gene, CDR1 is SEHNR and CDR2 is FQNEAQ (reference sequence). V was pared by 2 bases and J by 0 bases, with 12 bases between. Vbeta (60) and Jbeta (13) primers were used in the PCR. TCRdb's table, derived via immunoSEQ multiplex PCR, lists solely in-frame clones and lacks some. Its clone listing holds roughly 140,000 clones. Sequencing was performed on PBMCs. The sequence derives from a male donor in good health and CMV-seronegative. The J gene is TRBJ2-3, the V gene TRBV7-9, with a weak D call TRBD2 (7 bases). Here the CDR3 reads CASSLRGGESTDTQYF. In DNA form, the CDR3 reads TGTGCCAGCAGCTTAAGAGGGGGGGAAAGCACAGATACGCAGTATTTT.